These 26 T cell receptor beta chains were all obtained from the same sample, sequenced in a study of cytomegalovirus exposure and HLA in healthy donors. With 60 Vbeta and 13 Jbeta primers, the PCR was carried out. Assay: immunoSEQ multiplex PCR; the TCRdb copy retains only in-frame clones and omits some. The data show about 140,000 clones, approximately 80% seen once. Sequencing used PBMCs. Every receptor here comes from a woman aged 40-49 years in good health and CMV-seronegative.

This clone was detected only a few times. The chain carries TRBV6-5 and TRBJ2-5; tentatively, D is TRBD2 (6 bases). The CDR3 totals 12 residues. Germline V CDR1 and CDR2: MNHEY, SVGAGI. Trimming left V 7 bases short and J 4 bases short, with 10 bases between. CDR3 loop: CASTGGAETQYF. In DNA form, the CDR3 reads TGTGCCAGCACCGGAGGGGCAGAGACCCAGTACTTC.

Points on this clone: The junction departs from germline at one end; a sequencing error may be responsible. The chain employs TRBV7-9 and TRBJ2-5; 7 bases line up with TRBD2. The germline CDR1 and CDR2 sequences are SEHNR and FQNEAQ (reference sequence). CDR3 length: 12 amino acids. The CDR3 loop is CSSSRGGGSQYF. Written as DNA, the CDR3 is TGTTCCAGCAGCCGTGGGGGGGGGTCCCAGTACTTC. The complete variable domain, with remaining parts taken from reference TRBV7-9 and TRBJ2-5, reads DTGVSQNPRHKITKRGQNVTFRCDPISEHNRLYWYRQTLGQGPEFLTYFQNEAQLEKSRLLSDRFSAERPKGSFSTLEIQRTEQGDSAMYLCSSSRGGGSQYFGPGTRLLVL.

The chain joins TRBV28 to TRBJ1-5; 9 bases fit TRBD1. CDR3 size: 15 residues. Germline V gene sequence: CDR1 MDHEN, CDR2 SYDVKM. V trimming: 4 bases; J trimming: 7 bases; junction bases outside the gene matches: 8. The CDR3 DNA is TGTGCCAGCAGTTCCACCGGGACAGGGTTCCAGCCCCAGCATTTT. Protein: CASSSTGTGFQPQHF.

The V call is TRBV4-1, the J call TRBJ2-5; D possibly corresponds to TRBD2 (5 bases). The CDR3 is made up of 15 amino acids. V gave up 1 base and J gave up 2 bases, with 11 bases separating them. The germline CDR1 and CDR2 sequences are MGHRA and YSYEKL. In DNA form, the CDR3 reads TGCGCCAGCAGCCAAGGTTTCGGGGTACAAGAGACCCAGTACTTC. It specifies CASSQGFGVQETQYF.

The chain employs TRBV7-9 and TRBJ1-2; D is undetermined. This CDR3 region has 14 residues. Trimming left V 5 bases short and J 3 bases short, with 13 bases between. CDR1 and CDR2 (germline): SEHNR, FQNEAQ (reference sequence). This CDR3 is CASSPWAADYGYTF. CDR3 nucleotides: TGTGCCAGCAGCCCCTGGGCCGCCGACTATGGCTACACCTTC.

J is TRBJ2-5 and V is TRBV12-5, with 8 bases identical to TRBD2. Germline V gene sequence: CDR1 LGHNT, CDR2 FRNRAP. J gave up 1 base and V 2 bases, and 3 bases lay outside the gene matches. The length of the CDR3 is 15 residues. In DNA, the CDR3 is TGTGCTAGTGGTTTGAGGCGGGGGGTCCAAGAGACCCAGTACTTC. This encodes CASGLRRGVQETQYF. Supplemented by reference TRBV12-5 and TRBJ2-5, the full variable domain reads DARVTQTPRHKVTEMGQEVTMRCQPILGHNTVFWYRQTMMQGLELLAYFRNRAPLDDSGMPKDRFSAEMPDATLATLKIQPSEPRDSAVYFCASGLRRGVQETQYFGPGTRLLVL.

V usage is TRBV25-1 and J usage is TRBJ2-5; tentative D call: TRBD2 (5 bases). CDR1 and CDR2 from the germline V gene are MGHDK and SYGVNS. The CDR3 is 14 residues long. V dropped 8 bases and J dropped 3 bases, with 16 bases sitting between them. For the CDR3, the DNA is TGTGCCAGCGCCGGACTCCCCGTAGAAGAGACCCAGTACTTC. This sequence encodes CASAGLPVEETQYF.

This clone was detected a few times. CDR3 sequence reads: CASSLGQSNTEAFF. In DNA form, the CDR3 reads TGCGCCAGCAGCTTAGGACAATCGAACACTGAAGCTTTCTTT. The chain uses TRBV5-1 and TRBJ1-1; a weak D match, TRBD1 (5 bases). Germline loops: CDR1 SGHRS, CDR2 YFSETQ. The CDR3 runs to 14 residues. V was pared by 2 bases and J by 1 base, with 9 bases between.

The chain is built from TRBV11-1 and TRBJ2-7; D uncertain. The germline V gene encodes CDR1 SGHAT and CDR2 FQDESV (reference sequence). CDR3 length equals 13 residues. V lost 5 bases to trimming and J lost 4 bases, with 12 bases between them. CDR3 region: CASSQDPEYEQYF. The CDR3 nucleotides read TGTGCCAGCAGCCAAGACCCGGAGTACGAGCAGTACTTC. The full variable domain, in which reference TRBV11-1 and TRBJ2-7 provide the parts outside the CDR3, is EAEVAQSPRYKITEKSQAVAFWCDPISGHATLYWYRQILGQGPELLVQFQDESVVDDSQLPKDRFSAERLKGVDSTLKIQPAELGDSAMYLCASSQDPEYEQYFGPGTRLTVT.

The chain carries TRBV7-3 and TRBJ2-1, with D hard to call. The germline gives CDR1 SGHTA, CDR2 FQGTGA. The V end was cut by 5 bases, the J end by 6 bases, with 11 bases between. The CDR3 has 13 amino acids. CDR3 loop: CASSLDSRNEQFF. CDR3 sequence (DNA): TGTGCCAGCAGCCTAGACTCTCGCAATGAGCAGTTCTTC.

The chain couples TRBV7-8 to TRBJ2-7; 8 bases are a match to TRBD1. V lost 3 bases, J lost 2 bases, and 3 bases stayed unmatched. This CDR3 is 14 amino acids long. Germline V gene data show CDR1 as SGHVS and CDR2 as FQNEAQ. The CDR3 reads CASSLETGAYEQYF. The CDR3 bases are TGTGCCAGCAGCTTGGAGACAGGGGCCTACGAGCAGTACTTC.

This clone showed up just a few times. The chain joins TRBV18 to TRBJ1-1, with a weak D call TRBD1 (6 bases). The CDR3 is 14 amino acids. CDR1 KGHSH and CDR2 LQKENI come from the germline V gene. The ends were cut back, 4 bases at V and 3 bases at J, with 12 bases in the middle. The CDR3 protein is CASSRDTWDTEAFF. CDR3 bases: TGTGCCAGCTCACGGGACACCTGGGACACTGAAGCTTTCTTT.

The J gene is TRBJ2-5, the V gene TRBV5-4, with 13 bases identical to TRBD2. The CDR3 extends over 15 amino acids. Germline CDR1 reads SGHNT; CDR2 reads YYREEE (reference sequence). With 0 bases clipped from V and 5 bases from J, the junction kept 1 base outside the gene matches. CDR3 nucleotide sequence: TGTGCCAGCAGCTTGGAACTAGCGGGGGGGGAGACCCAGTACTTC. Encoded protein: CASSLELAGGETQYF.

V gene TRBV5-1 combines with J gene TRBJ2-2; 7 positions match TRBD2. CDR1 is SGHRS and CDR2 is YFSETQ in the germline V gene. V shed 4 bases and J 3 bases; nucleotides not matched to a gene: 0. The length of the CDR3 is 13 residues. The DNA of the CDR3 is TGCGCCAGCAGCCGGGGGGACACCGGGGAGCTGTTTTTT. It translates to CASSRGDTGELFF.

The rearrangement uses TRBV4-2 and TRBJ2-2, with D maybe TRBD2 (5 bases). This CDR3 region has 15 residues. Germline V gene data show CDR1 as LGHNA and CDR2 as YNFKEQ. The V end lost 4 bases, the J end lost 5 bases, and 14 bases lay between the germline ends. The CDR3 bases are TGTGCCAGCAGCCCGCGGGCTAGCCCTACCGGGGAGCTGTTTTTT. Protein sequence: CASSPRASPTGELFF.

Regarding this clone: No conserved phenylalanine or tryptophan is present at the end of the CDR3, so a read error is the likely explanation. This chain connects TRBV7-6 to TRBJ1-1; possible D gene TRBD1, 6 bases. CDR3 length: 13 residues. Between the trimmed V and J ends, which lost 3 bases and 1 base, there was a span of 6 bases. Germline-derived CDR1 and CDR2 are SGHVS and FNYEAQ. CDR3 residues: CASSLTGNTEAFS. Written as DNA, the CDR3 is TGTGCCAGCAGCTTGACAGGGAACACTGAAGCTTTCTCT.

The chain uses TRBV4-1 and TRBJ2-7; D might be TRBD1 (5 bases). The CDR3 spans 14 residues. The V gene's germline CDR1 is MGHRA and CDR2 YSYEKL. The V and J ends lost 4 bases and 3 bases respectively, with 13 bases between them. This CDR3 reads CASSPQGEYYEQYF. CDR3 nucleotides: TGCGCCAGCAGCCCCCAGGGCGAATACTACGAGCAGTACTTC.

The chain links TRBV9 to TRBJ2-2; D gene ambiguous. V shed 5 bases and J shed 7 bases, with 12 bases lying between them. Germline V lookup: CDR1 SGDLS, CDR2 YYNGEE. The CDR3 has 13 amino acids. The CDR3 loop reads CASSLPPGGELFF. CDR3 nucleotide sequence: TGTGCCAGCAGTCTTCCCCCGGGCGGGGAGCTGTTTTTT.

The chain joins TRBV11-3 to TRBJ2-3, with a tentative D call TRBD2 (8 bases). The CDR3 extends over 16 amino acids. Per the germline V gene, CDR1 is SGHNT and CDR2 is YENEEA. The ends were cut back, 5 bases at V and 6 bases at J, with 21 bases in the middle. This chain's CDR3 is CASSLTREGARDTQYF. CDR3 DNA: TGTGCCAGCAGCCTGACACGGGAGGGGGCAAGGGATACGCAGTATTTT.

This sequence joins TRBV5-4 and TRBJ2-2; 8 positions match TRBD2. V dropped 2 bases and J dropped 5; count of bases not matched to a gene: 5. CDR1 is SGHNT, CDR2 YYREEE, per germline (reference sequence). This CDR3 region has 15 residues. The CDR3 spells CASSFTSGSTGELFF. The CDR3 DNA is TGTGCCAGCAGCTTTACTAGCGGATCGACCGGGGAGCTGTTTTTT.

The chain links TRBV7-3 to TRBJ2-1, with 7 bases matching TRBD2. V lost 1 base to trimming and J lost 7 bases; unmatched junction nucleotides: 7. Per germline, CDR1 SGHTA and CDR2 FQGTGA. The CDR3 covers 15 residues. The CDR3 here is CASSLMGTTFNEQFF. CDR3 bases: TGTGCCAGCAGCTTAATGGGGACTACCTTTAATGAGCAGTTCTTC.

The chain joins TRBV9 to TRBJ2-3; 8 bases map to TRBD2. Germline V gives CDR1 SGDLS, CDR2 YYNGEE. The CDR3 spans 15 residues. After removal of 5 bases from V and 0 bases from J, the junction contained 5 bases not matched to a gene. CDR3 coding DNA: TGTGCCAGCAGAAGCGGGAGCCAGAGCACAGATACGCAGTATTTT. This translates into CASRSGSQSTDTQYF.

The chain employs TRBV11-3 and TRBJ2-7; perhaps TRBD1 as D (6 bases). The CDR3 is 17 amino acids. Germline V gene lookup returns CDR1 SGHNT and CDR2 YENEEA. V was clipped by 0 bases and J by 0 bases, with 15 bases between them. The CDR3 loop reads CASSLDILTGSSYEQYF. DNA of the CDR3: TGTGCCAGCAGCTTAGATATTCTGACAGGAAGCTCCTACGAGCAGTACTTC.

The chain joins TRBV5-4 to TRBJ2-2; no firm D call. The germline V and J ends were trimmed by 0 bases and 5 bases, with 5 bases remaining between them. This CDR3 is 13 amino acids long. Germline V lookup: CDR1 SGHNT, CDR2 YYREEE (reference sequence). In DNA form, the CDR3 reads TGTGCCAGCAGCTTGGATCTTACCGGGGAGCTGTTTTTT. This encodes CASSLDLTGELFF.

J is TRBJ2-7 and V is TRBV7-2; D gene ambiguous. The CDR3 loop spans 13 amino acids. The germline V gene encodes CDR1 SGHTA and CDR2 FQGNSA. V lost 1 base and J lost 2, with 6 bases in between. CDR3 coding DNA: TGTGCCAGCAGCTTAGTGGGCGCCTACGAGCAGTACTTC. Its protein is CASSLVGAYEQYF. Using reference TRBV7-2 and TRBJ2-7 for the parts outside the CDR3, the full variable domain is GAGVSQSPSNKVTEKGKDVELRCDPISGHTALYWYRQSLGQGLEFLIYFQGNSAPDKSGLPSDRFSAERTGGSVSTLTIQRTQQEDSAVYLCASSLVGAYEQYFGPGTRLTVT.

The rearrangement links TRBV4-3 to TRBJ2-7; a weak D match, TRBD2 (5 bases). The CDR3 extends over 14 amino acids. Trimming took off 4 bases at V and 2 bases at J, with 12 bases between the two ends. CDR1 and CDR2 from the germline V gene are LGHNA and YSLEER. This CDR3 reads CASSLRTGTYEQYF. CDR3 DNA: TGCGCCAGCAGCCTCAGGACGGGAACCTACGAGCAGTACTTC.